One and the same sample provided the 12 T cell receptor beta chains below, sequenced in a study of cytomegalovirus exposure and HLA in healthy donors. The table came from immunoSEQ multiplex PCR; TCRdb's copy has only in-frame clones and leaves some out. The repertoire holds tens of thousands of clones, with about 94% as singletons. Sequencing was done on a sample of PBMCs. These receptor sequences come from a young man in good health and CMV-seropositive.

The J gene is TRBJ2-5, the V gene TRBV29-1; 8 nucleotides agree with TRBD2. This CDR3 contains 13 residues. Germline CDR1 reads SQVTM; CDR2 reads ANQGSEA. With 7 bases clipped from V and 5 bases from J, the junction kept 9 bases outside the gene matches. CDR3 residues: CSANGGGQETQYF. The CDR3 nucleotides are TGCAGCGCCAACGGGGGGGGGCAGGAGACCCAGTACTTC.

The chain employs TRBV5-1 and TRBJ2-2; 7 bases fit TRBD1. The germline V gene has CDR1 SGHRS and CDR2 YFSETQ. Trimming took 0 bases from V and 5 from J; bases not matched to a gene: 7. The CDR3 is 16 amino acids. The CDR3 DNA follows: TGCGCCAGCAGCTTGGCCTCGACAGGGTTGACCGGGGAGCTGTTTTTT. As protein: CASSLASTGLTGELFF.

CDR3 in amino acids: CAWRGQGRYEAFF. In nucleotides, the CDR3 is TGTGCCTGGAGGGGACAGGGGAGATATGAAGCTTTCTTT. The chain uses TRBV30 and TRBJ1-1; 10 bases line up with TRBD1. Per germline, CDR1 GTSNPN and CDR2 SVGIG (reference sequence). The CDR3 has 13 residues. V gave up 3 bases and J gave up 7 bases; unmatched junction bases: 5. Full variable domain (rest looked up from reference TRBV30 and TRBJ1-1): SQTIHQWPATLVQPVGSPLSLECTVEGTSNPNLYWYRQAAGRGLQLLFYSVGIGQISSEVPQNLSASRPQDRQFILSSKKLLLSDSGFYLCAWRGQGRYEAFFGQGTRLTVV.

The chain couples TRBV11-2 to TRBJ2-2; the match to TRBD2 covers 9 bases. This CDR3 is 19 amino acids long. Germline-derived CDR1 and CDR2 are SGHAT and FQNNGV. V shed 5 bases and J 3 bases; nucleotides not matched to a gene: 16. The DNA for the CDR3 is TGTGCCAGCAGCCCGGTGGGGTTGAGGCTAGCGGGATACACCGGGGAGCTGTTTTTT. Residues: CASSPVGLRLAGYTGELFF.

The rearrangement uses TRBV13 and TRBJ2-5; 8 bases map to TRBD2. The germline V gene has CDR1 PRHDT and CDR2 FYEKMQ (reference sequence). V was pared by 5 bases and J by 5 bases, with 19 bases of the junction left unmatched. The CDR3 consists of 18 residues. The DNA of the CDR3 is TGTGCCAGCAGCCCTTTTAGCCTTCAAGCGGGAGTGTATGAGACCCAGTACTTC. Amino acids: CASSPFSLQAGVYETQYF.

The V and J genes are TRBV19 and TRBJ1-1; 9 bases fit TRBD1. The germline CDR1 and CDR2 sequences are LNHDA and SQIVND (reference sequence). Trimming cost V 7 bases and J 1 base; bases outside gene matches: 4. The CDR3 has 14 residues. As DNA, the CDR3 is TGTGCCAGTACCGGACAGGGGACGAACACTGAAGCTTTCTTT. Its translation: CASTGQGTNTEAFF.

The genes are TRBV6-5 and TRBJ2-7; D remains ambiguous. CDR3 length: 14 residues. Germline V gene sequence: CDR1 MNHEY, CDR2 SVGAGI. Trimming pared 3 bases from V and 3 bases from J, leaving 12 bases between. The CDR3 DNA reads as TGTGCCAGCAGTTATTTAGACACTTACTACGAGCAGTACTTC. Translation gives CASSYLDTYYEQYF.

This chain joins TRBV7-9 and TRBJ1-2; a possible D gene is TRBD1 (6 bases). The V end lost 7 bases, the J end lost 3 bases, and 9 bases lay between the germline ends. This CDR3 is 12 amino acids long. In germline, CDR1 is SEHNR, CDR2 FQNEAQ (reference sequence). The CDR3 loop reads CASTRQDYGYTF. CDR3 in DNA: TGTGCCAGCACGAGACAGGACTATGGCTACACCTTC.

The J gene is TRBJ2-1, the V gene TRBV11-3; D is possibly TRBD2 (6 bases). Between the trimmed V and J ends, which lost 8 bases and 6 bases, there was a span of 14 bases. The CDR3 is 13 residues long. CDR1 and CDR2 from the germline V gene are SGHNT and YENEEA. The CDR3 DNA sequence: TGTGCCAGCGGGACTTATTCCCTCAATGAGCAGTTCTTC. Encoded protein: CASGTYSLNEQFF.

This chain links TRBV5-6 with TRBJ2-3, with 8 positions matching TRBD1. This CDR3 comprises 16 residues. V trimming: 1 base; J trimming: 5 bases; junction bases outside the gene matches: 9. Germline CDR1 reads SGHDT; CDR2 reads YYEEEE. CDR3 sequence: CASSLLSGGAGDTQYF. Here the CDR3 DNA reads TGTGCCAGCAGCTTGCTATCAGGGGGCGCGGGAGATACGCAGTATTTT.

V is TRBV7-3 and J is TRBJ2-6; a possible D gene is TRBD1 (6 bases). Germline CDR1 is SGHTA and CDR2 is FQGTGA. This CDR3 is built from 17 residues. Trimming left V 2 bases short and J 4 bases short, with 15 bases between. In DNA form, the CDR3 reads TGTGCCAGCAGCTTATCGGCAGGCCAGGGGGGGGCCAACGTCCTGACTTTC. This translates into CASSLSAGQGGANVLTF. Supplemented by reference TRBV7-3 and TRBJ2-6, the full variable domain reads GAGVSQTPSNKVTEKGKYVELRCDPISGHTALYWYRQSLGQGPEFLIYFQGTGAADDSGLPNDRFFAVRPEGSVSTLKIQRTERGDSAVYLCASSLSAGQGGANVLTFGAGSRLTVL.

The V call is TRBV27, the J call TRBJ2-5; 8 bases agree with TRBD1. Per germline, CDR1 MNHEY and CDR2 SMNVEV (reference sequence). The CDR3 runs 14 residues. The V and J ends lost 5 bases and 3 bases, in that order; junction bases with no gene match: 5. The CDR3 DNA is TGTGCCAGCAGTCCCTCGACAGGGGAAGAGACCCAGTACTTC. Its translation: CASSPSTGEETQYF.